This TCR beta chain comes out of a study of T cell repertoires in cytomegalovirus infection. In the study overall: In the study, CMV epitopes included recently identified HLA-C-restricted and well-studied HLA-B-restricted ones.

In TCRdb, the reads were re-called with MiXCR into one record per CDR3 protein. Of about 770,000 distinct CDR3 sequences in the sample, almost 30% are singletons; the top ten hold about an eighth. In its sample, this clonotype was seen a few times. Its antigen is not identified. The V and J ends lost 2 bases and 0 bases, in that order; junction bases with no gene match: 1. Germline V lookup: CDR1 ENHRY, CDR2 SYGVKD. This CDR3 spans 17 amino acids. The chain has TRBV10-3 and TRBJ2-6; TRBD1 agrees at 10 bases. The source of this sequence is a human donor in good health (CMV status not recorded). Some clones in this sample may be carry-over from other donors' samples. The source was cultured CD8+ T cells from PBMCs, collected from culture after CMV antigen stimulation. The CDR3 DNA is TGTGCCATCAGTGAGCGGGACAGGGGCTCTGGGGCCAACGTCCTGACTTTC. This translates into CAISERDRGSGANVLTF.